The present T cell receptor beta chain was sequenced within a study of patients and donors after allogeneic stem cell transplantation. TCRdb fed the RT-PCR reads into MiXCR, producing one record per CDR3 protein. The table records some 960,000 distinct CDR3 sequences, approximately 19% of them present only once. The trim removed 6 bases at V and 0 bases at J, leaving 6 bases unmatched. CDR3 size: 16 residues. CDR1 is SNHLY, CDR2 FYNNEI, per germline. V gene TRBV2 combines with J gene TRBJ2-2, with 8 bases matching TRBD1. The sample taken for sequencing was blood, either unsorted or a sorted T cell fraction (not recorded which). This TCR came from a human donor who was either an allogeneic HSCT recipient or a stem cell or donor lymphocyte infusion donor (not recorded which). It is not recorded whose cells these are; they may come from a transplant donor. This CDR3 reads CASSQDRGTNTGELFF. The CDR3, as DNA: TGTGCCAGCAGCCAAGACAGGGGCACGAACACCGGGGAGCTGTTTTTT.